Following are 20 T cell receptor beta chains from one sample sequenced in a study of T and B cells in COVID-19 patients (dated by TCRdb to between 2020 and 2021). Genomic DNA extracted from blood was used in amounts of roughly 220-500 ng for amplification of TRB repertoires. Sequenced using an Illumina MiSeq. TRB rearrangements were amplified by multiplex PCR with BIOMED2 TRB-A/B primer pools. The raw public reads went through TCRdb reprocessing: fastp at Q25, MiXCR clone calling, in-frame beta chains kept. A single entry per CDR3 protein holds the most common genes and DNA from its merged rows. The sample includes tens of thousands of distinct CDR3 sequences, with about 31% observed a single time. Jointly, the top ten make up around 1.6% of the sample. Sequences were obtained from blood. These receptors all stem from a human donor who had recovered from COVID-19.

The V gene is TRBV6-4, the J gene TRBJ2-7; D remains unclear. V dropped 2 bases and J dropped 2 bases, with 7 bases sitting between them. This CDR3 region has 13 residues. Looked up from germline, CDR1 is MRHNA and CDR2 is SNTAGT. CDR3 loop: CASSDGVAYEQYF. The CDR3 DNA follows: TGTGCCAGCAGTGACGGGGTAGCCTACGAGCAGTACTTC.

The chain is built from TRBV7-4 and TRBJ1-3, with D possibly matching TRBD1 (6 bases). In germline, CDR1 is SGHVT, CDR2 SQSDAQ. V lost 5 bases and J 4 bases, leaving 15 bases between the germline ends. The CDR3 totals 15 residues. The CDR3 nucleotides read TGTGCCAGCAGCCCACGGGACATGTCCGGAAACACCATATATTTT. It yields the protein CASSPRDMSGNTIYF. The complete variable domain, with remaining parts taken from reference TRBV7-4 and TRBJ1-3, reads GAGVSQSPRYKVAKRGRDVALRCDSISGHVTLYWYRQTLGQGSEVLTYSQSDAQRDKSGRPSGRFSAERPERSVSTLKIQRTEQGDSAVYLCASSPRDMSGNTIYFGEGSWLTVV.

This clonotype was seen repeatedly, ten times or more. The chain has TRBV6-2 or TRBV6-3 and TRBJ2-2; maybe TRBD2 (5 bases). V lost 0 bases and J lost 5, with 7 bases in between. The CDR3 consists of 14 residues. The germline V gene has CDR1 MNHEY and CDR2 SVGEGT. In nucleotides, the CDR3 is TGTGCCAGCAGTTACTCGAGGGTTACCGGGGAGCTGTTTTTT. It yields the protein CASSYSRVTGELFF.

Within the sample, this clonotype is medium-sized. The chain employs TRBV19 and TRBJ2-1; TRBD2 matches 8 bases. The CDR3 is 15 amino acids. The V segment lost 6 bases and the J segment 10 bases; nucleotides outside the gene matches: 14. Germline CDR1 is LNHDA and CDR2 is SQIVND (reference sequence). The CDR3: CASSYRTSPSTEQFF. The CDR3 DNA is TGTGCCAGTAGCTACAGGACTAGCCCCAGTACGGAGCAGTTCTTC.

In its sample, this clonotype was seen many times. V and J are TRBV18 and TRBJ2-1; 15 bases agree with TRBD2. This CDR3 has 15 residues. The ends lost 4 bases at V and 7 bases at J; junction bases unmatched: 2. The germline CDR1 and CDR2 sequences are KGHSH and LQKENI. This chain's CDR3 is CASSRTSGGGNEQFF. The CDR3 DNA reads TGTGCCAGCTCACGGACTAGCGGGGGGGGAAATGAGCAGTTCTTC. Using reference TRBV18 and TRBJ2-1 for the parts outside the CDR3, the full variable domain is NAGVMQNPRHLVRRRGQEARLRCSPMKGHSHVYWYRQLPEEGLKFMVYLQKENIIDESGMPKERFSAEFPKEGPSILRIQQVVRGDSAAYFCASSRTSGGGNEQFFGPGTRLTVL.

This clonotype appeared a few times. The chain links TRBV12-3 or TRBV12-4 to TRBJ2-5; D might be TRBD2 (5 bases). The CDR3 length is 13 residues. V was clipped by 5 bases and J by 1 base, with 8 bases between them. The CDR3: CASSRGFQETQYF. The CDR3 region has the DNA TGTGCCAGCAGTCGGGGTTTCCAAGAGACCCAGTACTTC.

This clonotype has a single count. The chain combines TRBV19 with TRBJ1-1; D not certain. Trimming took 1 base from V and 4 from J, leaving 13 bases between them. Germline CDR1 and CDR2: LNHDA and SQIVND (reference sequence). This CDR3 spans 15 amino acids. CDR3 in amino acids: CASSIARRFSTEAFF. The CDR3 nucleotides read TGTGCCAGTAGTATAGCCCGCAGGTTCTCCACTGAAGCTTTCTTT.

The chain has TRBV20-1 and TRBJ2-7; 10 nucleotides agree with TRBD1. Germline CDR1 and CDR2: DFQATT and SNEGSKA (reference sequence). The CDR3 length is 14 residues. Trimming cost V 4 bases and J 3 bases; bases outside gene matches: 6. The CDR3 DNA sequence: TGCAGTGCTACGGGGACAGGGGAGTACTACGAGCAGTACTTC. It encodes CSATGTGEYYEQYF.

This clonotype has only a few counts. V is TRBV19 and J is TRBJ1-3; 8 bases map to TRBD1. Trimming removed 3 bases from V and 0 bases from J; junction bases left unmatched: 13. The CDR3 is 19 amino acids. The germline gives CDR1 LNHDA, CDR2 SQIVND (reference sequence). The CDR3 sequence is CASSIPRGQGIPSGNTIYF. CDR3 sequence (DNA): TGTGCCAGTAGTATCCCCCGCGGACAGGGAATCCCCTCTGGAAACACCATATATTTT.

This clonotype has only a few counts. The V call is TRBV6-5, the J call TRBJ2-7, with 9 bases fitting TRBD2. There are 15 residues in the CDR3. The J segment lost 2 bases and the V segment lost 6 bases, leaving 8 bases of the junction unmatched. The V gene's germline CDR1 is MNHEY and CDR2 SVGAGI. The CDR3 sequence: CASRRGSSGAYEQYF. The CDR3, as DNA: TGTGCCAGCAGGAGGGGTTCTAGCGGGGCCTACGAGCAGTACTTC.

The V call is TRBV18, the J call TRBJ2-1, with TRBD2 identical over 11 bases. CDR3 length: 15 residues. Germline lookup yields CDR1 KGHSH and CDR2 LQKENI. V was pared by 3 bases and J by 4 bases, with 2 bases of the junction left unmatched. The CDR3, as DNA: TGTGCCAGCTCACCGGGACTAGCGGAATACAATGAGCAGTTCTTC. Translation gives CASSPGLAEYNEQFF.

The chain couples TRBV4-3 to TRBJ1-2; no definite D call. Germline V lookup: CDR1 LGHNA, CDR2 YSLEER. The CDR3 is 15 residues long. Trimming removed 0 bases at V and 7 bases at J, with 15 bases between. CDR3 protein: CASSQDHFRVAGYTF. The CDR3 region has the DNA TGCGCCAGCAGCCAAGATCATTTTAGGGTAGCTGGCTACACCTTC.

This clonotype was seen many times. The gene calls are TRBV29-1 and TRBJ1-1; weak D call: TRBD1 (5 bases). CDR1 and CDR2 from the germline V gene are SQVTM and ANQGSEA. The V gene lost 7 bases and the J gene lost 0 bases, with 12 bases spanning the gap. The CDR3 is 13 residues long. Written as DNA, the CDR3 is TGCAGCGCCCAGAGGGGAGTGAACACTGAAGCTTTCTTT. Its protein product is CSAQRGVNTEAFF.

The V gene is TRBV27, the J gene TRBJ1-5; D perhaps matches TRBD1 (6 bases). Germline loops: CDR1 MNHEY, CDR2 SMNVEV (reference sequence). The CDR3 is 14 amino acids. V dropped 6 bases and J dropped 3 bases, with 12 bases sitting between them. CDR3: CASRMTGNNQPQHF. Written as DNA, the CDR3 is TGTGCCAGCAGGATGACAGGAAACAATCAGCCCCAGCATTTT.

On this clonotype itself: Relative to the germline gene, one junction end is altered; a read error may explain this. The chain combines TRBV19 with TRBJ1-1, with unresolved D. Germline values: CDR1 LNHDA, CDR2 SQIVND (reference sequence). The length of the CDR3 is 13 residues. In nucleotides, the CDR3 is TGTGCCAGTAGTACAACAGCGAACACTGGAGCTTTCTTT. This codes for CASSTTANTGAFF.

The rearrangement links TRBV5-1 to TRBJ2-6; 12 nucleotides agree with TRBD1. With 4 bases clipped from V and 2 bases from J, the junction kept 4 bases outside the gene matches. This CDR3 has 17 residues. Germline CDR1 is SGHRS and CDR2 is YFSETQ. The CDR3 protein is CASSGDRGLAGANVLTF. CDR3 bases: TGCGCCAGCAGCGGGGACAGGGGGCTCGCTGGGGCCAACGTCCTGACTTTC. Full variable domain (outside the CDR3, taken from reference TRBV5-1 and TRBJ2-6): KAGVTQTPRYLIKTRGQQVTLSCSPISGHRSVSWYQQTPGQGLQFLFEYFSETQRNKGNFPGRFSGRQFSNSRSEMNVSTLELGDSALYLCASSGDRGLAGANVLTFGAGSRLTVL.

In its sample, this clonotype was seen a few times. The chain carries TRBV14 and TRBJ2-3; no definite D call. Germline V lookup: CDR1 SGHDN, CDR2 FVKESK. Trimming stripped 3 bases from V and 5 bases from J, with 12 bases between. CDR3 length equals 14 residues. The CDR3: CASSQNRLQDTQYF. The DNA for the CDR3 is TGTGCCAGCAGCCAGAACCGACTGCAAGATACGCAGTATTTT.

This clonotype has more than one count but fewer than ten. The CDR3, as DNA: TGTGCCAGCTCCGGCAGGGGAGGTAATCAGCCCCAGCATTTT. Translation: CASSGRGGNQPQHF. V usage is TRBV6-2 or TRBV6-3 and J usage is TRBJ1-5; weak D call: TRBD1 (6 bases). V lost 8 bases to trimming and J lost 4 bases, with 15 bases between them. The V gene's germline CDR1 is MNHEY and CDR2 SVGEGT. The CDR3 totals 14 residues.

A single count supports this clonotype. No DNA is shown, since the ends of the CDR3 on it are uncertain; the CDR3 is the one TCRdb lists. The chain carries TRBV5-4 and TRBJ2-2; the table's D call TRBD1 went unverified against the DNA. Per germline, CDR1 SGHNT and CDR2 YYREEE (reference sequence). A total of 20 residues make up the CDR3, ends included. This CDR3 reads CASSIYLCSAGQGYTGELFF.

At least ten counts were recorded for this clonotype. The V and J genes are TRBV27 and TRBJ2-7; 7 bases are a match to TRBD1. Germline lookup yields CDR1 MNHEY and CDR2 SMNVEV (reference sequence). The CDR3 is 13 residues long. The trim removed 6 bases at V and 2 bases at J, leaving 4 bases unmatched. The CDR3 loop reads CASRRQGTYEQYF. The CDR3 nucleotides read TGTGCCAGCAGACGACAGGGAACCTACGAGCAGTACTTC.